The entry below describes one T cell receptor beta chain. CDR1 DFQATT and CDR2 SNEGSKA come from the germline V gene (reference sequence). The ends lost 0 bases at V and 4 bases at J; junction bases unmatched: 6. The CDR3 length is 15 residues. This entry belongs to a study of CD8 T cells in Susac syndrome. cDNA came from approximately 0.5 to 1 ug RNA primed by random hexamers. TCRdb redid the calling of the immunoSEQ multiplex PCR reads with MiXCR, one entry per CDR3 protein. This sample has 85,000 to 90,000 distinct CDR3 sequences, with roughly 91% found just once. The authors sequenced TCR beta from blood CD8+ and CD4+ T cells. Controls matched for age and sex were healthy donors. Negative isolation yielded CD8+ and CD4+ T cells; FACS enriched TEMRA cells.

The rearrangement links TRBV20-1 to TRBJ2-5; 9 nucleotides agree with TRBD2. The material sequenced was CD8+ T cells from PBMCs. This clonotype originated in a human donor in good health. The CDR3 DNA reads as TGCAGTGCTAGAGACGGCGGGGGGGCCCGAGAGACCCAGTACTTC. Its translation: CSARDGGGARETQYF.